Listed below are T cell receptor beta chains from one sample, sequenced in a study of neoadjuvant nivolumab and ipilimumab in lung cancer. The table came from immunoSEQ multiplex PCR; TCRdb's copy has only in-frame clones and leaves some out. This table holds approximately 17,000 clones, about 72% found once. The specimen comprised tumor tissue, sampled after neoadjuvant nivolumab, alone or with ipilimumab, at or shortly before surgery. Receptors were obtained from an adult with non-small cell lung cancer. The CDR3 runs from the conserved cysteine through the conserved F or W. The D gene is left open where the match is weak. Only some rows state a clone size, as once, few, many or a class for expanded clones.

19 once TRBJ2-3 TRBV4-1 TRBD1 TGCGCCAGCAGCCAAGATCATCACTCGGGACAGGGATCCACAGATACGCAGTATTTT CASSQDHHSGQGSTDTQYF
17 medium-sized TRBJ1-4 TRBV7-6 - TGTGCCAGCAGCTTTCCCCCCTCCGGGGCTTCGAGTGAAAAACTGTTTTTT CASSFPPSGASSEKLFF
14 - TRBJ2-7 TRBV10-2 TRBD1 TGCGCCAGCATGGGACTGACAGGGGACTACGAGCAGTACTTC CASMGLTGDYEQYF
14 - TRBJ1-1 TRBV6-1 - TGTGCCAGCAGTGAATCCAGGGTTTCGGCTGAAGCTTTCTTT CASSESRVSAEAFF
11 few TRBJ1-6 TRBV19 TRBD1 TGTGCCAGTTCTAACAGGGGGCCCCTCCACTTT CASSNRGPLHF
15 few TRBJ2-1 TRBV11-2 - TGTGCCAGCAGCTCCAACCGACATAGCGAGACCAAGCAGTTCTTC CASSSNRHSETKQFF
15 - TRBJ1-2 TRBV27 TRBD1 TGTGCCAGCAGTTCATACGACAGGGCTAACTATGGCTACACCTTC CASSSYDRANYGYTF
15 - TRBJ1-5 TRBV6-1 TRBD1 TGTGCCATCTCTCCAGAGGGACAGCCCTATCAGCCCCAGCATTTT CAISPEGQPYQPQHF
13 few TRBJ1-1 TRBV30 - TGTGCCTGGAGCAAGACACAGTACACTGAAGCTTTCTTT CAWSKTQYTEAFF
15 - TRBJ2-3 TRBV5-4 - TGTGCCAGCAGCTTTGGAATATCTAGCACAGATACGCAGTATTTT CASSFGISSTDTQYF
15 - TRBJ2-7 TRBV29-1 TRBD1 TGCAGCGTCGAGGGACAGGGAAAATCGACCTACGAGCAGTACTTC CSVEGQGKSTYEQYF
15 - TRBJ1-4 TRBV6-5 - TGTGCCAGCAGTCGGAACATGGGAACTAATGAAAAACTGTTTTTT CASSRNMGTNEKLFF
9 medium-sized TRBJ2-7 TRBV6-1 - TGTGCCAGCAGCTACGAGCAGTACTTC CASSYEQYF
15 - TRBJ1-5 TRBV4-1 TRBD1 TGCGCCAGCAGCCAAGACAACAGGGGGGCGCAGCCCCAGCATTTT CASSQDNRGAQPQHF
14 - TRBJ2-7 TRBV2 - TGTGCCAGCACATTAGCGGTAAATCGGAACGAGCAGTACTTC CASTLAVNRNEQYF
13 - TRBJ2-5 TRBV4-1 - TGCGCCAGCAGCCCCCGTCGGCTCGAGACCCAGTACTTC CASSPRRLETQYF
15 - TRBJ1-5 TRBV2 TRBD1 TGTGCCAGCAGTGAAAGGGGGCGTCGGGATCAGCCCCAGCATTTT CASSERGRRDQPQHF
17 - TRBJ2-5 TRBV2 TRBD1 TGTGCCAGCAGTGAAGCGCCGGGACAGATCCGCGGGGAGACCCAGTACTTC CASSEAPGQIRGETQYF
16 - TRBJ2-3 TRBV5-6 TRBD2 TGTGCCAGCAGCTTGGGACTAGCGGGTCCTCGGGATACGCAGTATTTT CASSLGLAGPRDTQYF
9 - TRBJ1-2 TRBV6-6 - TGTGCCAGTGGCTCTGGCTACACCTTC CASGSGYTF
13 - TRBJ2-3 TRBV5-1 - TGCGCCAGCAGCTCTGGCGGGACAGATACGCAGTATTTT CASSSGGTDTQYF
13 medium-sized TRBJ2-1 TRBV18 TRBD1 TGTGCCAGCTCACATGGACAGGGTAGTGAGCAGTTCTTC CASSHGQGSEQFF
12 few TRBJ2-1 TRBV19 - TGTGCCAGTACCTCCCGGGGGCATGAGCAGTTCTTC CASTSRGHEQFF
17 - TRBJ2-7 TRBV14 TRBD2 TGTGCCAGCAGCCATCTCACTAGCGGGGGGGCGTTCGACGAGCAGTACTTC CASSHLTSGGAFDEQYF
17 - TRBJ2-4 TRBV7-2 - TGTGCCAGCAGCTTAGCGCCCCCCCGGGGAGCCAAAAACATTCAGTACTTC CASSLAPPRGAKNIQYF
15 - TRBJ2-7 TRBV5-6 TRBD2 TGTGCCAGCAGAGGTCCGGGACTAGCGTCCTACGAGCAGTACTTC CASRGPGLASYEQYF
16 - TRBJ2-3 TRBV7-2 TRBD1 TGTGCCAGCAGCCACAACAGGGGGCTTGGTGGAGATACGCAGTATTTT CASSHNRGLGGDTQYF
14 - TRBJ1-4 TRBV5-6 TRBD1 TGTGCCAGCAGCTCCTCAGGGGGCGTTGAAAAACTGTTTTTT CASSSSGGVEKLFF
13 - TRBJ1-6 TRBV6-6 - TGTGCCAGCAGTTACTCCCAGGGTTCACCCCTCCACTTT CASSYSQGSPLHF
15 - TRBJ2-1 TRBV5-4 - TGTGCCAGCAGCCCGGGCGATGGGCAGGGTGGTGAGCAGTTCTTC CASSPGDGQGGEQFF
15 - TRBJ2-5 TRBV5-5 - TGTGCCAGCAGCGTAAATACAGGGATTCTAGAGACCCAGTACTTC CASSVNTGILETQYF
14 - TRBJ2-2 TRBV10-2 - TGCGCCAGCAGTGACATCGGGGATGGCGGGGAGCTGTTTTTT CASSDIGDGGELFF
15 - TRBJ2-2 TRBV5-5 TRBD1 TGTGCCAGCAGCTTGGGTGACAGGGTGACCGGGGAGCTGTTTTTT CASSLGDRVTGELFF
14 - TRBJ2-3 TRBV6-1 - TGTGCCAGCAGTGGCTGGGGGCGTCCAGATACGCAGTATTTT CASSGWGRPDTQYF
14 - TRBJ2-5 TRBV4-3 TRBD1 TGCGCCAGCAGCCAAGGGACAGGGCGGGAGACCCAGTACTTC CASSQGTGRETQYF
12 - TRBJ2-5 TRBV19 - TGTGCCAGTAGTTACCACCAAGAGACCCAGTACTTC CASSYHQETQYF
13 - TRBJ1-3 TRBV28 - TGTGCCAGCATCTGGGGTTTTGGAAACACCATATATTTT CASIWGFGNTIYF
14 few TRBJ1-5 TRBV9 TRBD1 TGTGCCAGCAGCCCGGGACAGGGGGAACAGCCCCAGCATTTT CASSPGQGEQPQHF
13 - TRBJ1-4 TRBV5-1 - TGCGCCAGCAGCTTGAGAAGTAATGAAAAACTGTTTTTT CASSLRSNEKLFF
13 once TRBJ2-7 TRBV19 - TGTGCCAGTAGTATGATCGGGAACTACGAGCAGTACTTC CASSMIGNYEQYF
16 - TRBJ2-1 TRBV5-1 TRBD2 TGCGCCAGCAGCTTGGCCCTACTGGGACTAGCGGGGTTACAGTTCTTC CASSLALLGLAGLQFF
14 - TRBJ2-5 TRBV5-1 TRBD2 TGCGCCAGCAGCTTGGGGACTAGCGGGGAGACCCAGTACTTC CASSLGTSGETQYF
15 - TRBJ2-1 TRBV13 - TGTGCCAGCAGCAAGGGGGTAGGGACCTACAATGAGCAGTTCTTC CASSKGVGTYNEQFF
14 - TRBJ1-5 TRBV15 - TGTGCCACCAGCAGAACAGGGCCAGGACAGCCCCAGCATTTT CATSRTGPGQPQHF
15 - TRBJ2-5 TRBV7-2 TRBD1 TGTGCCAGCAGCGCGATGGGACAGGTCCAAGAGACCCAGTACTTC CASSAMGQVQETQYF
13 few TRBJ2-1 TRBV7-3 - TGTGCCAGCAGCTTAACAATCGGAAATGAGCAGTTCTTC CASSLTIGNEQFF
15 once TRBJ1-1 TRBV19 - TGTGCCAGTAGTATAGGAATGAAGGGGTGGACTGAAGCTTTCTTT CASSIGMKGWTEAFF
13 - TRBJ1-1 TRBV7-9 - TGTGCCAGCAGCTCGCAAGGACGGGAGGAAGCTTTCTTT CASSSQGREEAFF
14 - TRBJ2-7 TRBV6-5 TRBD1 TGTGCCAGCAGTTACGGAGACAGGGGCTACGAGCAGTACTTC CASSYGDRGYEQYF
15 - TRBJ2-7 TRBV30 TRBD2 TGTGCCTGGAGTCCGGGACTAGGCTCAGCCTACGAGCAGTACTTC CAWSPGLGSAYEQYF
14 - TRBJ1-5 TRBV5-6 - TGTGCCAGCAGCTTGGGCGGGGGATTTCAGCCCCAGCATTTT CASSLGGGFQPQHF
16 - TRBJ1-2 TRBV4-1 TRBD1 TGCGCCAGCAGCCAAGGACAGGGGTACTCTAACTATGGCTACACCTTC CASSQGQGYSNYGYTF
15 - TRBJ1-5 TRBV6-5 - TGTGCCAGCAGTCGGACCGCCGAGGGCAATCAGCCCCAGCATTTT CASSRTAEGNQPQHF
18 - TRBJ2-2 TRBV9 TRBD2 TGTGCCAGCAGCGTCACTAGCGGGGGTTTCGCGAACACCGGGGAGCTGTTTTTT CASSVTSGGFANTGELFF
16 - TRBJ2-5 TRBV11-2 - TGTGCCAGCAGCTTAGATACCCCCGGGGGCGCATCGGCCCAGTACTTC CASSLDTPGGASAQYF
15 - TRBJ1-5 TRBV19 - TGTGCCAGTACGGCGGGGGATGGGAGCAATCAGCCCCAGCATTTT CASTAGDGSNQPQHF
15 few TRBJ2-2 TRBV6-5 TRBD2 TGTGCCAGCACTTGGACTAGCGGGGGCACCGGGGAGCTGTTTTTT CASTWTSGGTGELFF
15 - TRBJ2-6 TRBV18 TRBD1 TGTGCCAGCTCACCCACAGGGGCTGGGGCCAACGTCCTGACTTTC CASSPTGAGANVLTF